The sequence of this TCR beta chain was determined in a study of radiation and T cells in renal cell carcinoma. Time point noted: baseline pretreatment blood. Stated treatment: 15 Gy SBRT to primary tumor, nephrectomy 4 weeks later. Germline V CDR1 and CDR2: GTSNPN, SVGIG (reference sequence). CDR3 size: 17 residues. V was trimmed by 2 bases and J by 3 bases, leaving 19 bases between them. This table comes from immunoSEQ multiplex PCR, and its TCRdb copy is limited to in-frame clones, with some not included. Of over 45,000 clones in the sample, around 78% were seen once. V is TRBV30 and J is TRBJ1-4; possibly TRBD1 for D (6 bases). The clonotype was recovered from a man between 60 and 75 years old with renal cell carcinoma. This specimen was blood, taken from a patient whose treatment included radiotherapy and nephrectomy. For the CDR3, the DNA is TGTGCCTGGAGTACAGGGTTGTTAGGGGGGGCTAATGAAAAACTGTTTTTT. It codes for CAWSTGLLGGANEKLFF.